This record concerns one TCR beta chain sequence. CDR1 and CDR2 (germline): MNHEY, SMNVEV (reference sequence). With 5 bases clipped from V and 1 base from J, the junction kept 9 bases outside the gene matches. There are 16 residues in the CDR3. Authors' analysis steps: The assay estimated nucleated cells by amplifying reference gene primers. Assay used: immunoSEQ multiplex PCR; TCRdb lists only in-frame clones, some missing. D and trimming were read from the DNA, whereas the V and J calls and clone size are those reported in that table. This table has approximately 210,000 clones, roughly 85% appearing once. The data were taken from a study of blood T cell repertoires in COVID-19. About the study: Whether acute or convalescent, the COVID-19 samples came from the United States, Italy and Spain.

The sample taken for sequencing was peripheral blood. The genes are TRBV27 and TRBJ1-1; 8 bases line up with TRBD1. The receptor's source is a woman aged 40-49 years with active or convalescent COVID-19. The chain's CDR3 is CASSPYGTGENTEAFF. The DNA of the CDR3 is TGTGCCAGCAGTCCCTACGGGACAGGAGAGAACACTGAAGCTTTCTTT.